This T cell receptor (beta chain) came from a study of T cells after yellow fever vaccination. Findings and limits, study-wide: The booster saw the reappearance of most primary-vaccination clones (approximately 97% CD4, roughly 87% CD8).

Concerning this clonotype itself: What it binds is unknown.

Using its own MiXCR run on the 5' RACE reads, TCRdb lists one record per CDR3 protein. This table holds 300,000 to 450,000 distinct CDR3 sequences, 6.2% found once. The CDR3 is 14 residues long. V lost 4 bases and J lost 1; bases outside the gene matches: 2. Germline V gene data show CDR1 as SGHRS and CDR2 as YFSETQ. This clonotype was sampled from a man younger than 40 who received the YFV17D yellow fever vaccine. The input for sequencing was PBMCs, taken 5 days after the yellow fever booster vaccination. The chain uses TRBV5-1 and TRBJ1-2; 9 bases agree with TRBD1. Here the CDR3 reads CASSTGGHNYGYTF. CDR3 DNA: TGCGCCAGCAGCACAGGGGGCCATAACTATGGCTACACCTTC.